Listed below are T cell receptor beta chains from one sample, sequenced in a study of regulatory T cells in long-lasting Graves disease. TCRdb reprocessed the multiplex PCR reads via MiXCR and lists one record per CDR3 protein. The table lists approximately 440,000 distinct CDR3 sequences, 20% to 25% of them singletons, with approximately 26% in the top ten. Sequencing used peripheral blood mononuclear cells (PBMCs), obtained when the disease was refractory, from a patient treated with antithyroid drugs. These TCRs come from a female donor with Graves disease. Each CDR3 is given with its conserved first and last residue. Each record gives: J gene, D gene, clone size, V gene, CDR3 DNA, CDR3 protein. A D gene is named only where the DNA matches it firmly. Size is omitted from some rows. Given values are once, few, many or a class for expanded clones.

TRBJ1-5	.	many	TRBV20-1	TGCAGTGCTAGTTCAGGGTTCGAAGCTCAGCCCCAGCATTTT	CSASSGFEAQPQHF
TRBJ1-1	.	few	TRBV6-5	TGTGCCAGCAGTTACTCAGTTGCCCTCGGTAGGACTGAAGCTTTCTTT	CASSYSVALGRTEAFF
TRBJ1-1	.	many	TRBV30	TGTGCCTGGACTGACCGGGGGACTGAAGCTTTCTTT	CAWTDRGTEAFF
TRBJ1-5	.	.	TRBV9	TGTGCCAGCAGCGTAGAAGAGGGGGTCAATCAGCCCCAGCATTTT	CASSVEEGVNQPQHF
TRBJ2-5	.	many	TRBV18	TGTGCCAGCTCACCACCGAGGGCGGAAACCCAGTACTTC	CASSPPRAETQYF
TRBJ2-5	.	.	TRBV7-7	TGTGCCAGCAGCAAAAGGATTCTGGAGACCCAGTACTTC	CASSKRILETQYF
TRBJ2-5	TRBD2	.	TRBV30	TGTGCCTGGAGTGTAATGGCGGGAGTCGGTGAGACCCAGTACTTC	CAWSVMAGVGETQYF
TRBJ2-7	.	.	TRBV6-2/TRBV6-3	TGTGCCAGCACCGAGGAGGTGGGCGTCAACTACGAGCAGTACTTC	CASTEEVGVNYEQYF
TRBJ1-1	.	.	TRBV6-2/TRBV6-3	TGTGCCAGCAGTTACTCGACGGTTCAAGGGAGCGAAGCTTTCTTT	CASSYSTVQGSEAFF
TRBJ2-7	TRBD2	.	TRBV28	TGTGCCAGCAGTTTAGGGACTAGCGGGAGGGGCTACGAGCAGTACTTC	CASSLGTSGRGYEQYF
TRBJ2-7	TRBD2	many	TRBV6-5	TGTGCCAGCAGTTACTCGAGTAGCGGGGGTTACGAGCAGTACTTC	CASSYSSSGGYEQYF
TRBJ1-2	TRBD1	few	TRBV5-1	TGCGCCAGCAGCTTACAGACAGGGAAGTACGGCTACACCTTC	CASSLQTGKYGYTF
TRBJ2-3	TRBD1	many	TRBV11-2	TGTGCCAGCAGCTTCGACAGGGGGCCAGATACGCAGTATTTT	CASSFDRGPDTQYF
TRBJ2-7	.	many	TRBV7-9	TGTGCCAGCAGCTTACGGGGGGCGCGGAACTACGAGCAGTACTTC	CASSLRGARNYEQYF
TRBJ1-2	.	.	TRBV19	TGTGCCAGTAGACCATCACCCCAGACAGCATTCATCTATGGCTACACCTTC	CASRPSPQTAFIYGYTF
TRBJ2-7	TRBD1	.	TRBV6-2/TRBV6-3	TGTGCCATCAGTTCGGACAGGGACTACGAGCAGTACTTC	CAISSDRDYEQYF
TRBJ2-7	TRBD2	few	TRBV7-2	TGTGCCAGCAGCCCTGCCCCAGCGGGAGGACACGAGCAGTACTTC	CASSPAPAGGHEQYF
TRBJ2-3	TRBD2	once	TRBV7-2	TGTGCCAGCCGGGCTAGCGGGAGAGGGCAAGATACGCAGTATTTT	CASRASGRGQDTQYF
TRBJ2-2	.	few	TRBV2	TGTGCCAGCGGTCCAGAGAACACCGGGGAGCTGGTTTTT	CASGPENTGELVF
TRBJ2-7	TRBD2	once	TRBV29-1	TGCAGCGTGGGGGGGGGGATTGGATTTTACGAGCAGTACTTC	CSVGGGIGFYEQYF
TRBJ2-1	TRBD2	few	TRBV11-2	TGTGCCAGCAGCTTTCTAGCGGGAGGGCCTCTCGATGAGCAGTTCTTC	CASSFLAGGPLDEQFF
TRBJ2-6	.	many	TRBV2	TGTGCCAGCAGTGCCCGAGGGCTTGGGGCCAACGTCCTGACTTTC	CASSARGLGANVLTF
TRBJ1-3	.	.	TRBV12-3/TRBV12-4	TGTGCCAGCACCCCGACCTCAGGAAACACCATATATTTT	CASTPTSGNTIYF
TRBJ1-5	TRBD1	.	TRBV28	TGTGCCAGCAGTTTGGGGACAGGGGCAGGGTCGAATCAGCCCCAGCATTTT	CASSLGTGAGSNQPQHF
TRBJ2-5	.	.	TRBV19	TGTGCCAGTAGTATTCGGGGTCGTTCCCCCACGATCGGAGTGGTACAAGAGACCCAGTACTTC	CASSIRGRSPTIGVVQETQYF
TRBJ2-7	TRBD1	many	TRBV6-2/TRBV6-3	TGTGCCAGCAGTTCTCCCTTACTACCGACAGGGGAAGTCTCCTACGAGCAGTACTTC	CASSSPLLPTGEVSYEQYF
TRBJ2-7	TRBD2	few	TRBV5-1	TGCGCCAGCAGCTTCGGGACTAGCGGGGGACATACCTACGAGCAGTACTTC	CASSFGTSGGHTYEQYF
TRBJ2-7	TRBD2	.	TRBV5-1	TGCGCCAGCAGCTTGGCCTCCTTGGCTAGCGGGAGTTACGAGCAGTACTTC	CASSLASLASGSYEQYF
TRBJ2-7	TRBD2	.	TRBV9	TGTGCCAGCAGCGTAGTTTTTAGCGGGACCTACGAGCAGTACTTC	CASSVVFSGTYEQYF
TRBJ1-2	TRBD1	few	TRBV30	TGTGCCTGGAGCCCGGGACAGATCTATGGCTACACCTTC	CAWSPGQIYGYTF
TRBJ2-5	TRBD2	.	TRBV25-1	TGTGCCAGCAGTGAACTGAGCGGGAGTCATCGGCCGAGGGAGACCCAGTACTTC	CASSELSGSHRPRETQYF
TRBJ1-1	.	.	TRBV6-4	TGTGCCAGCAGTGACTCGAGCAGGGGGAACACTGAAGCTTTCTTT	CASSDSSRGNTEAFF
TRBJ2-7	.	.	TRBV28	TGTGCCAGCAGTTTATATCGGACCGGGACCTACGAGCAGTACTTC	CASSLYRTGTYEQYF
TRBJ1-1	.	.	TRBV20-1	TGCAGTGCTAGCGAGCGCCCTGAAGCTTTCTTT	CSASERPEAFF
TRBJ1-1	.	few	TRBV6-1	TGTGCCAGGCTCGGGACACTTGGAGGCACTGAAGCTTTCTTT	CARLGTLGGTEAFF
TRBJ1-6	.	few	TRBV2	TGTGCCAGCAGCGCTGAATTCGGGAATTCACCCCTCCACTTT	CASSAEFGNSPLHF
TRBJ1-1	.	few	TRBV27	TGTGCCAGCAGTTTGCTGGGAGTGAACACTGAAGCTTTCTTT	CASSLLGVNTEAFF
TRBJ1-3	.	.	TRBV5-8	TGTGCCAGCAGCTTGTCGTCGGCGCTCTCTGGAAACACCATATATTTT	CASSLSSALSGNTIYF
TRBJ1-1	TRBD1	few	TRBV20-1	TGCAGTGCTAGACCAGGGGGTGAAGCTTTCTTT	CSARPGGEAFF
TRBJ1-4	.	few	TRBV15	TGTGCCACCCGCCCGGGAGGATCTAATGAAAAACTGTTTTTT	CATRPGGSNEKLFF
TRBJ1-2	TRBD1	many	TRBV28	TGTGCCAGCAGTTTTCTCCGACAGGGGGGCTACACCTTC	CASSFLRQGGYTF
TRBJ2-2	.	few	TRBV12-3/TRBV12-4	TGTGCCAGCAGTCCTTTGGCCGGGAGCTTGGTCACCGGGGAGCTGTTTTTT	CASSPLAGSLVTGELFF
TRBJ2-7	TRBD2	many	TRBV28	TGTGCCAGCAGTTCGGACTCTAGCGGGAGGGGGTACGAGCAGTACTTC	CASSSDSSGRGYEQYF
TRBJ1-1	.	.	TRBV6-1	TGTGCCAGCAGTGGTGTAGGAAAATTGGGTGCTTTCTTT	CASSGVGKLGAFF
TRBJ2-7	.	.	TRBV4-1	TGCGCCAGCAGCCAAGCTTGGGCCTACGAGCAGTACTTC	CASSQAWAYEQYF
TRBJ2-5	.	few	TRBV9	TGTGCCAGCAGCGTAGCTCAAGACATTGAAAACCAAGAGACCCAGTACTTC	CASSVAQDIENQETQYF
TRBJ2-5	.	.	TRBV3-1	TGTGCCAGCAGCCAGTTACTGGAGACCCAGTACTTC	CASSQLLETQYF
TRBJ1-5	.	once	TRBV28	TGTGCCAGCAGTCCTCCCGGCCGCCGAAATCAGCCCCAGCATTTT	CASSPPGRRNQPQHF
TRBJ2-7	TRBD1	few	TRBV19	TGTGCCAGTAGTATGACCTGGGGCGGGACAGGGAACGACGAGCAGTACTTC	CASSMTWGGTGNDEQYF
TRBJ2-7	.	.	TRBV6-9	TGTGCCAGCAGTTCCCGTACGAAGCAGTACTTC	CASSSRTKQYF
TRBJ1-5	TRBD1	few	TRBV7-9	TGTGCCAGCAGCGGGGACAGTGACAATCAGCCCCAGCATTTT	CASSGDSDNQPQHF
TRBJ2-7	.	.	TRBV6-2/TRBV6-3	TGTGCCAGCAGTCTACTACCGGGACCTTCCTACGAGCAGTACTTC	CASSLLPGPSYEQYF
TRBJ1-3	TRBD1	.	TRBV7-8	TGTGCCAGCAGCTTGGGACAGGCCAACTCTGGAAACACCATATATTTT	CASSLGQANSGNTIYF